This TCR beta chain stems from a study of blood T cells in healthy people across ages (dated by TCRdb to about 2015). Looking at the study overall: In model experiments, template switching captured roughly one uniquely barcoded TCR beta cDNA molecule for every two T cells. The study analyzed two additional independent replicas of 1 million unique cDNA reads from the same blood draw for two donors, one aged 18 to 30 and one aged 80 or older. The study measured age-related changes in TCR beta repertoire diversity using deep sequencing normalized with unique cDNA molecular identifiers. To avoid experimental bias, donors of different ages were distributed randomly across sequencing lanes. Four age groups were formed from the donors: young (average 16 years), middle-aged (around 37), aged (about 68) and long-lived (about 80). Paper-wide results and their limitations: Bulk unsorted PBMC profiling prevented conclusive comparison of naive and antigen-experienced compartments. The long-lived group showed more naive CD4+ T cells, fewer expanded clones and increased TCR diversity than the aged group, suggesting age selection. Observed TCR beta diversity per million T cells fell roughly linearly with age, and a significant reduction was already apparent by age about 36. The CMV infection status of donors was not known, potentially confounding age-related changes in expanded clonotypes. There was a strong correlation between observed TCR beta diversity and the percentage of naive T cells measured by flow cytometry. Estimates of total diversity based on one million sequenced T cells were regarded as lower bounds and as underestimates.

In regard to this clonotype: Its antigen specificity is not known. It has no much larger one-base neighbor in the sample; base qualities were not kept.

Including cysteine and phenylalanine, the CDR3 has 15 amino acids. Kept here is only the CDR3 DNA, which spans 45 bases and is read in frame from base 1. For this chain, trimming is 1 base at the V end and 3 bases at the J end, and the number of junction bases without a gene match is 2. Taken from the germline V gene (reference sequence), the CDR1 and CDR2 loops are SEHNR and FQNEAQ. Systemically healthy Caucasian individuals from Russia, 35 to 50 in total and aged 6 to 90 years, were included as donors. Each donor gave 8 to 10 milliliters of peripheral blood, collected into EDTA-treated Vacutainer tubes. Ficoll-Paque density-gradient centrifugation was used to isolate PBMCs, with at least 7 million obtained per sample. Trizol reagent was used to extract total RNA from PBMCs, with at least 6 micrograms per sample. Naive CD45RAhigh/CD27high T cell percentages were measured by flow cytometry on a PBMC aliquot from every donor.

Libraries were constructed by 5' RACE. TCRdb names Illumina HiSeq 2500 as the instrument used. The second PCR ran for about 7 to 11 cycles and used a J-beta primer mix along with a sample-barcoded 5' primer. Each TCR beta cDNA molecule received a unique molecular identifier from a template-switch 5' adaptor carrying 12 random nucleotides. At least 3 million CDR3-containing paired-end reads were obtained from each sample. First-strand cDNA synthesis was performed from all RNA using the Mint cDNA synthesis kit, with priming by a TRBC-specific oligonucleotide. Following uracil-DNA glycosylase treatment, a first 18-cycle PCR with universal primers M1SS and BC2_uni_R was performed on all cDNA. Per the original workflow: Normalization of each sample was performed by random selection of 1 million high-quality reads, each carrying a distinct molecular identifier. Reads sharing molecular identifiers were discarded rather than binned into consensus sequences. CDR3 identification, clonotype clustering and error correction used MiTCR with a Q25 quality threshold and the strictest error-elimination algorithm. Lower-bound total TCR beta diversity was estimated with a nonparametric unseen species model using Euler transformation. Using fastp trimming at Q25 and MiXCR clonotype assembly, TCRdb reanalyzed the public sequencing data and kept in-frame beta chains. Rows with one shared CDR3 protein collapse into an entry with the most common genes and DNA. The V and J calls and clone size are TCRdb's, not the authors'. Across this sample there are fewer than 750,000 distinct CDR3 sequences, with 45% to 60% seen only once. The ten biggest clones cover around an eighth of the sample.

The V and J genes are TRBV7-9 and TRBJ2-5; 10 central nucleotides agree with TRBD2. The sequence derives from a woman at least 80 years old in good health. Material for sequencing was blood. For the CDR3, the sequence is CASSLVGLAKETQYF. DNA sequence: TGTGCCAGCAGCTTAGTGGGACTAGCGAAAGAGACCCAGTACTTC.